This section outlines one TCR beta chain sequence together with its context. The antigen is undetermined. PCR used 60 Vbeta primers and 13 Jbeta primers. Generated by immunoSEQ multiplex PCR, the TCRdb table keeps only in-frame clones and is missing some. The record lists about 130,000 clones, of which the ten most abundant hold roughly 2%. The record originates from a study of cytomegalovirus exposure and HLA in healthy donors. Study-wide results and limits: Productive status was seen about 87% or about 30% of the time for most TCR beta V segments in an earlier analysis.

The CDR3 runs 11 residues. CDR1 MGHRA and CDR2 YSYEKL come from the germline V gene. V lost 4 bases and J 12 bases, leaving 9 bases between the germline ends. Sample: PBMCs. The chain recombines TRBV4-1 with TRBJ1-4; a weak D match, TRBD1 (5 bases). The receptor was derived from a woman in her sixties or seventies in good health and CMV-seronegative. Written as DNA, the CDR3 is TGCGCCAGCAGCCCGGGGGGGGAACTGTTTTTT. Translation: CASSPGGELFF.